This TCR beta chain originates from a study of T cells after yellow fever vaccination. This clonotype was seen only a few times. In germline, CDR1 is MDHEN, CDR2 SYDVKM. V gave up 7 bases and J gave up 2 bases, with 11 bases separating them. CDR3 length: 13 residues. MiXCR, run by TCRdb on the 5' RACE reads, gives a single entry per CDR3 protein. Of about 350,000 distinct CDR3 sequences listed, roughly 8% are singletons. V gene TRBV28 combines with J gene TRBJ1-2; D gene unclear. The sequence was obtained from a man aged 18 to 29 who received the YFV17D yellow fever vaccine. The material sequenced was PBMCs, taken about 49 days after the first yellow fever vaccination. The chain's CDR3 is CASTEAENYGYTF. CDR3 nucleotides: TGTGCCAGCACCGAGGCGGAAAACTATGGCTACACCTTC.